Presented here are 14 T cell receptor beta chains from one specimen sequenced in a study of spatial heterogeneity in lung cancer (dated by TCRdb to between 2018 and 2020). The library was prepared using 5' RACE. This sample was sequenced with a NextSeq 500. Using fastp trimming at Q25 and MiXCR clonotype assembly, TCRdb reanalyzed the public sequencing data and kept in-frame beta chains. Every distinct CDR3 protein forms one entry, paired with its most common genes and DNA. This sample comprises about 61,000 distinct CDR3 sequences, about 6.6% of them detected only once. The ten largest clonotypes hold 14% to 15% of the sample. The time point label corresponds to: sample taken at primary tumor resection. The specimen was PBMCs, collected at surgery. These receptors were obtained from a female donor with early-stage non-small cell lung cancer.

The chain recombines TRBV20-1 with TRBJ2-3; a weak D match, TRBD2 (6 bases). V gave up 6 bases and J gave up 0 bases, with 16 bases separating them. Germline V CDR1 and CDR2: DFQATT, SNEGSKA (reference sequence). The CDR3 length is 15 residues. CDR3 region: CSAAPGTSSTDTQYF. The CDR3 nucleotides are TGCAGTGCGGCACCCGGGACTTCTAGCACAGATACGCAGTATTTT.

The sample holds many counts of this clonotype. The V gene is TRBV27, the J gene TRBJ1-3; TRBD1 is a possible D gene (5 bases). This CDR3 has 15 residues. The germline gives CDR1 MNHEY, CDR2 SMNVEV (reference sequence). The V and J ends lost 6 bases and 0 bases respectively, with 12 bases between them. CDR3 residues: CASSRDRSSGNTIYF. The CDR3 DNA reads TGTGCCAGCAGCCGGGACCGCTCCTCTGGAAACACCATATATTTT.

The chain employs TRBV6-5 and TRBJ1-4, with D unclear. Germline-derived CDR1 and CDR2 are MNHEY and SVGAGI. This CDR3 has 16 residues. Trimming took 2 bases from V and 8 from J, leaving 18 bases between them. CDR3 coding DNA: TGTGCCAGCAGTTACCTTAGTCCTGAGGGAAGCGAAAAACTGTTTTTT. Translation: CASSYLSPEGSEKLFF.

This chain uses TRBV3-1 with TRBJ2-7; 11 bases are shared with TRBD2. The CDR3 spans 16 residues. The J segment lost 5 bases and the V segment lost 7 bases, leaving 13 bases of the junction unmatched. Germline lookup yields CDR1 LGHDT and CDR2 YNNKEL (reference sequence). DNA of the CDR3: TGTGCCAGCACCGACCGTAGCGGGAGGGCGATTCACGAGCAGTACTTC. Protein sequence: CASTDRSGRAIHEQYF.

This chain's CDR3 is CASRQQGAQNIQYF. As DNA, the CDR3 is TGTGCCAGCAGACAACAGGGGGCACAGAACATTCAGTACTTC. The V gene is TRBV27, the J gene TRBJ2-4; 9 bases map to TRBD1. The trim removed 6 bases at V and 7 bases at J, leaving 7 bases unmatched. Germline CDR1 MNHEY, CDR2 SMNVEV (reference sequence). CDR3 length: 14 amino acids.

This rearrangement joins TRBV6-2 or TRBV6-3 to TRBJ2-1; D gene uncertain. Trimming took 6 bases from V and 4 from J, leaving 7 bases between them. The CDR3 length is 12 residues. CDR1 MNHEY and CDR2 SVGEGT come from the germline V gene. The CDR3 loop is CASSSVYNEQFF. The CDR3 DNA follows: TGTGCCAGCAGCAGCGTGTACAATGAGCAGTTCTTC.

This clonotype was found many times. The chain joins TRBV6-2 or TRBV6-3 to TRBJ2-5; no reliable D call. V lost 8 bases and J lost 5, with 9 bases in between. CDR1 and CDR2 (germline): MNHEY, SVGEGT. The CDR3 length is 11 residues. The CDR3 bases are TGTGCCAGCCGGCTTCGTGAGACCCAGTACTTC. Translation: CASRLRETQYF.

This clonotype was picked up many times. The gene calls are TRBV30 and TRBJ1-1, with D possibly being TRBD1 (6 bases). The CDR3 consists of 14 residues. V gave up 4 bases and J gave up 5 bases, with 17 bases separating them. CDR1 is GTSNPN and CDR2 is SVGIG in the germline V gene (reference sequence). CDR3 amino acids: CAWIGAGAWTEAFF. CDR3 in DNA: TGTGCCTGGATAGGTGCGGGGGCTTGGACTGAAGCTTTCTTT.

Here the CDR3 DNA reads TGTGCCAGCAGCCGCCCCGGGCCAGGCTATGGCTACACCTTC. Protein sequence: CASSRPGPGYGYTF. The chain uses TRBV11-2 and TRBJ1-2; D call uncertain. V gave up 5 bases and J gave up 4 bases, with 14 bases separating them. From germline, CDR1 is SGHAT and CDR2 FQNNGV. The CDR3 spans 14 residues.

The chain combines TRBV11-2 with TRBJ1-1; D perhaps matches TRBD1 (5 bases). The germline gives CDR1 SGHAT, CDR2 FQNNGV. The germline V and J ends were trimmed by 8 bases and 3 bases, with 19 bases remaining between them. The CDR3 spans 15 residues. The CDR3 nucleotides are TGTGCCAGCCTTAACCGGGGGTCGGCGGACACTGAAGCTTTCTTT. Translated, it gives CASLNRGSADTEAFF. Complete variable domain (other parts from reference TRBV11-2 and TRBJ1-1): EAGVAQSPRYKIIEKRQSVAFWCNPISGHATLYWYQQILGQGPKLLIQFQNNGVVDDSQLPKDRFSAERLKGVDSTLKIQPAKLEDSAVYLCASLNRGSADTEAFFGQGTRLTVV.

This clonotype showed up many times. V gene TRBV5-5 combines with J gene TRBJ2-5; 7 bases map to TRBD1. Germline trimming cut 3 bases from V and 2 bases from J; bases unmatched to any gene: 4. The CDR3 runs to 14 residues. Germline V gene sequence: CDR1 SGHKS, CDR2 YYEKEE (reference sequence). CDR3 in amino acids: CASSSGQLQETQYF. In DNA, the CDR3 is TGTGCCAGCAGCTCGGGACAGTTACAAGAGACCCAGTACTTC.

This clonotype was detected only a few times. This rearrangement joins TRBV7-9 to TRBJ2-1; D possibly corresponds to TRBD2 (5 bases). Looked up from germline, CDR1 is SEHNR and CDR2 is FQNEAQ (reference sequence). The CDR3 totals 12 residues. Trimming shortened V by 2 bases and J by 9 bases, and 8 bases separated the two germline ends. CDR3 sequence reads: CASSLRAGEQFF. CDR3 in DNA: TGTGCCAGCAGCTTACGGGCGGGTGAGCAGTTCTTC.

This clonotype was seen a few times. The V gene is TRBV28, the J gene TRBJ1-5, with TRBD1 as a possible D gene (6 bases). The CDR3 extends over 16 amino acids. The germline CDR1 and CDR2 sequences are MDHEN and SYDVKM. V lost 7 bases, J lost 4 bases, and 20 bases lay in between. CDR3 protein: CASTTLGGQRNQPQHF. The CDR3 nucleotides are TGTGCCAGCACCACCTTGGGAGGACAGAGAAATCAGCCCCAGCATTTT.

Ten or more counts support this clonotype. The chain employs TRBV11-2 and TRBJ1-2, with TRBD1 as a possible D gene (5 bases). The CDR3 sequence is 13 residues long. CDR1 and CDR2 (germline): SGHAT, FQNNGV. V was trimmed by 3 bases and J by 1 base, leaving 6 bases between them. The CDR3 spells CASSLTVNYGYTF. In DNA form, the CDR3 reads TGTGCCAGCAGCTTGACAGTTAACTATGGCTACACCTTC.